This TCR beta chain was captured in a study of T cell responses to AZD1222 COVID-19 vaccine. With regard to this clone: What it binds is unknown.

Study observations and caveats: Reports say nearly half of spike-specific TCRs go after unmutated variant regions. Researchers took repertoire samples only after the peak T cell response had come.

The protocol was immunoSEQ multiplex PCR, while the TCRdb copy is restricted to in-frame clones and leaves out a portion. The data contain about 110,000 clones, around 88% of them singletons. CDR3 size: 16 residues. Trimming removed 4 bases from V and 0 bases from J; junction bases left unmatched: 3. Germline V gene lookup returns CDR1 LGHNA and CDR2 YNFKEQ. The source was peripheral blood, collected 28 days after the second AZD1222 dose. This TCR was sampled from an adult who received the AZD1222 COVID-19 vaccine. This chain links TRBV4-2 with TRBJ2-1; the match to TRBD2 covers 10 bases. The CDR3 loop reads CASSPRTSGSYNEQFF. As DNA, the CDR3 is TGTGCCAGCAGCCCTAGGACTAGCGGCTCCTACAATGAGCAGTTCTTC.